This T cell receptor (beta chain) was sequenced during a study of cytomegalovirus exposure and HLA in healthy donors. This CDR3 comprises 18 residues. V gave up 4 bases and J gave up 8 bases; unmatched junction bases: 16. The germline gives CDR1 SGHNT, CDR2 YYREEE (reference sequence). Broader study findings: In a later analysis, an Asian-associated ancestry cluster reportedly showed fewer N-insertions than the 666-donor mean. A link between a missense DCLRE1C variant and TCR beta V- and J-gene trimming emerged from a later analysis. Some TCR beta chains (approximately 180 of them) were listed as cytomegalovirus-associated.

Amplification used 60 Vbeta primers and 13 Jbeta primers. Clones were read by immunoSEQ multiplex PCR, and TCRdb kept only the in-frame ones, dropping some. The sample consists of roughly 100,000 clones, 70% to 90% of them appearing once. On this clone itself: Its specificity is unknown.

Specimen: PBMCs. The rearrangement uses TRBV5-4 and TRBJ2-2, with 11 bases identical to TRBD1. This sequence was found in a woman younger than 35 in good health and CMV-seropositive. The CDR3 sequence: CASSLKRGQGALLGELFF. In DNA, the CDR3 is TGTGCCAGCAGCCTGAAGCGAGGACAGGGGGCATTGTTAGGGGAGCTGTTTTTT.